This is a list of T cell receptor beta chains from one sample in a study of T cell changes during pregnancy in multiple sclerosis. The assay was immunoSEQ multiplex PCR, and TCRdb's table has in-frame clones only and misses some. The sample has approximately 46,000 clones; approximately 90% are singletons. The material was CD4+ T cells from peripheral blood mononuclear cells, obtained after pregnancy. These receptors were collected from a female donor with multiple sclerosis, enrolled in a pregnancy study. Both conserved end residues are part of each CDR3.

j_call,v_call,cdr3_aa
TRBJ1-4,TRBV7-9,CASSLNRGPGEKLFF
TRBJ2-3,TRBV5-1,CASSLGRGPDTQYF
TRBJ2-6,TRBV29-1,CSVERTSSGQFGANVLTF
TRBJ2-2,TRBV14,CASSPRFGGAGELFF
TRBJ2-7,TRBV14,CASSQVATYEQYF
TRBJ2-7,TRBV11-2,CASRSPGTTSYEQYF
TRBJ1-4,TRBV4-3,CASSPGNEKLFF
TRBJ2-7,TRBV7-2,CASSLEGTSGSYEQYF
TRBJ2-7,TRBV4-2,CASSQAGTGPEPSYEQYF
TRBJ2-1,TRBV25-1,CASKKGAGGPGEQFF
TRBJ1-1,TRBV6-5,CASWGQGAGDTEAFF
TRBJ2-5,TRBV19,CASSRGSGTGEATQYF
TRBJ1-1,TRBV5-1,CASSADREAFF
TRBJ2-3,TRBV5-1,CASSLASVSTDTQYF
TRBJ2-7,TRBV6-5,CASSYSRTGSGEQYF
TRBJ2-5,TRBV30,CAWSPQETQYF
TRBJ2-1,TRBV9,CASSVQGGQGIYNEQFF
TRBJ1-3,TRBV5-4,CASSFYSGNTIYF
TRBJ2-5,TRBV7-7,CASSTRTSGRVQETQYF
TRBJ2-2,TRBV19,CASTSRLELFF
TRBJ1-2,TRBV19,CASSRVGTNYGYTF
TRBJ1-3,TRBV7-8,CASSSHLGQGAFGNTIYF
TRBJ1-1,TRBV19,CASSMPGGHTEAFF
TRBJ2-4,TRBV5-1,CASSSRQGSSGSMYF